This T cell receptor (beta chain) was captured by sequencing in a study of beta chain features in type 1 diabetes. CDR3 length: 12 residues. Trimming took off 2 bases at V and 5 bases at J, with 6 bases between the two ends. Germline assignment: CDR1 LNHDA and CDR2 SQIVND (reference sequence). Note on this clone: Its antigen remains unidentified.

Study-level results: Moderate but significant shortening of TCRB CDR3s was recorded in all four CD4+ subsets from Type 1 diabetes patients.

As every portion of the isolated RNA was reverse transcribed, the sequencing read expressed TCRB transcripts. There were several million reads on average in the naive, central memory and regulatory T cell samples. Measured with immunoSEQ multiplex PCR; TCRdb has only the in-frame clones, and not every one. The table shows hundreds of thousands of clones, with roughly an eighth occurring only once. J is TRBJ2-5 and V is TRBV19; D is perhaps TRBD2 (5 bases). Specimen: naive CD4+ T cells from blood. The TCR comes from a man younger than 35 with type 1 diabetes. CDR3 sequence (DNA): TGTGCCAGTAGTATAAGGAGGGAGACCCAGTACTTC. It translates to CASSIRRETQYF.